Shown below are 20 T cell receptor beta chains from a single sample sequenced in a study of blood T cell repertoires in COVID-19. Profiling relied on immunoSEQ multiplex PCR, and the TCRdb table lists in-frame clones only, not all of them. In the table there are about 180,000 clones, around 86% of which are singletons. Sequencing input: PBMCs or T cells enriched from blood (not recorded which). The receptors stem from a woman in her twenties or thirties who had recovered from COVID-19.

V gene TRBV18 combines with J gene TRBJ2-1, with 10 bases aligning to TRBD1. The CDR3 spans 13 residues. CDR1 and CDR2 from the germline V gene are KGHSH and LQKENI. V was pared by 10 bases and J by 2 bases, with 2 bases of the junction left unmatched. For the CDR3, the DNA is TGTGCCACGACAGGGGGCCCCTACAATGAGCAGTTCTTC. Its translation is CATTGGPYNEQFF.

The rearrangement joins TRBV29-1 to TRBJ2-2; 11 bases align to TRBD2. This CDR3 has 16 residues. CDR1 and CDR2 from the germline V gene are SQVTM and ANQGSEA. V lost 2 bases to trimming and J lost 1 base; unmatched junction nucleotides: 3. The CDR3 DNA is TGCAGCGTTGAAATGACTAGCGGGATGAACACCGGGGAGCTGTTTTTT. Residues: CSVEMTSGMNTGELFF.

J is TRBJ1-2 and V is TRBV6-5; D gene uncertain. Germline V gene lookup returns CDR1 MNHEY and CDR2 SVGAGI. Deletions cut 0 bases from V and 7 bases from J, with 12 bases between. The CDR3 has 14 amino acids. The CDR3 loop reads CASSYSETSSGYTF. Here the CDR3 DNA reads TGTGCCAGCAGTTACTCGGAAACATCTAGTGGCTACACCTTC.

This clone was picked up a small number of times. V usage is TRBV5-4 and J usage is TRBJ2-2; weak D call: TRBD2 (6 bases). Germline V gene sequence: CDR1 SGHNT, CDR2 YYREEE (reference sequence). This CDR3 contains 16 residues. Trimming left V 3 bases short and J 0 bases short, with 12 bases between. The CDR3 region is CASSSTGRTNTGELFF. In nucleotides, the CDR3 is TGTGCCAGCAGCTCAACCGGGAGAACGAACACCGGGGAGCTGTTTTTT.

The chain carries TRBV18 and TRBJ2-1; 9 bases map to TRBD2. This CDR3 is 15 amino acids long. V lost 4 bases, J lost 5 bases, and 6 bases stayed unmatched. CDR1 and CDR2 (germline): KGHSH, LQKENI. CDR3 amino acids: CASSRSGSTDNEQFF. Written as DNA, the CDR3 is TGTGCCAGCTCACGTAGCGGGAGCACCGACAATGAGCAGTTCTTC.

This clone appeared once. The chain joins TRBV18 to TRBJ2-7; weak D call: TRBD1 (6 bases). V was shortened by 0 bases and J by 7 bases, with 16 bases between the two germline ends. The CDR3 is 15 amino acids. From germline, CDR1 is KGHSH and CDR2 LQKENI. The CDR3: CASSPPATGLREQYF. DNA for the CDR3: TGTGCCAGCTCACCACCGGCTACAGGGTTGAGGGAGCAGTACTTC.

The rearrangement joins TRBV7-2 to TRBJ2-2, with a weak D call TRBD2 (6 bases). From germline, CDR1 is SGHTA and CDR2 FQGNSA. Trimming pared 0 bases from V and 5 bases from J, leaving 7 bases between. The CDR3 loop spans 14 amino acids. CDR3 amino acids: CASSLAGGTGELFF. The CDR3 bases are TGTGCCAGCAGCTTAGCGGGGGGAACCGGGGAGCTGTTTTTT.

This clone turned up a few times. The chain combines TRBV27 with TRBJ2-3, with D unclear. The CDR3 sequence is 13 residues long. The germline gives CDR1 MNHEY, CDR2 SMNVEV (reference sequence). V was cut by 2 bases and J by 1 base, with 4 bases left in between. The CDR3 DNA reads TGTGCCAGCAGTTTAGTCGGCACAGATACGCAGTATTTT. Translating gives CASSLVGTDTQYF.

The chain employs TRBV7-9 and TRBJ2-5, with 9 bases aligning to TRBD2. V was clipped by 2 bases and J by 5 bases; unmatched bases: 6. The CDR3 is 15 residues long. Germline CDR1 and CDR2: SEHNR and FQNEAQ (reference sequence). The CDR3 spells CASSLLLAGLETQYF. CDR3 nucleotide sequence: TGTGCCAGCAGCTTACTCCTAGCGGGACTGGAGACCCAGTACTTC.

The chain carries TRBV3-1 (or the pseudogene TRBV3-2) and TRBJ1-1; D might be TRBD1 (6 bases). The CDR3 runs to 16 residues. Germline CDR1 and CDR2: LGHDT and YNNKEL (reference sequence). With 0 bases removed from V and 1 base from J, the gap between germline ends came to 12 bases. CDR3 loop: CASSQELGTTNTEAFF. For the CDR3, the DNA is TGTGCCAGCAGCCAAGAATTAGGGACAACGAACACTGAAGCTTTCTTT.

This clone was detected only a few times. This chain uses TRBV3-1 (or the pseudogene TRBV3-2) with TRBJ1-5, with 7 bases that match TRBD1. Germline CDR1 and CDR2: LGHDT and YNNKEL (reference sequence). The ends lost 5 bases at V and 3 bases at J; junction bases unmatched: 4. This CDR3 comprises 14 residues. In DNA, the CDR3 is TGTGCCAGCAGCTCGACAGGGTCCAATCAGCCCCAGCATTTT. It is translated as CASSSTGSNQPQHF.

The chain carries TRBV27 and TRBJ2-3, with 8 bases that match TRBD1. Trimming cost V 5 bases and J 6 bases; bases outside gene matches: 10. Per the germline V gene, CDR1 is MNHEY and CDR2 is SMNVEV (reference sequence). CDR3 size: 15 residues. The CDR3, as DNA: TGTGCCAGCAGTCCAGAAGGGCAGGGGGCGGATACGCAGTATTTT. Translation gives CASSPEGQGADTQYF.

The CDR3 reads CASRTGWAGELFF. Here the CDR3 DNA reads TGTGCCAGCAGGACAGGGTGGGCCGGGGAGCTGTTTTTT. The chain couples TRBV12-3 or TRBV12-4 to TRBJ2-2, with TRBD1 identical over 7 bases. This CDR3 is built from 13 residues. V was clipped by 6 bases and J by 6 bases; unmatched bases: 4.

The J gene is TRBJ1-1, the V gene TRBV7-9; tentative D call: TRBD1 (6 bases). This CDR3 has 13 residues. Per the germline V gene, CDR1 is SEHNR and CDR2 is FQNEAQ (reference sequence). The V and J ends lost 2 bases and 8 bases respectively, with 12 bases between them. CDR3 sequence (DNA): TGTGCCAGCAGCTTACTCCAGGGACAAGAAGCTTTCTTT. Protein sequence: CASSLLQGQEAFF.

V is TRBV28 and J is TRBJ1-4, with 9 bases that match TRBD1. Per germline, CDR1 MDHEN and CDR2 SYDVKM. The CDR3 has 15 amino acids. Germline trimming cut 3 bases from V and 8 bases from J; bases unmatched to any gene: 7. Written as DNA, the CDR3 is TGTGCCAGCAGTTTCCCGGGACAGGGAGTCGAAAAACTGTTTTTT. This codes for CASSFPGQGVEKLFF.

The chain uses TRBV6-5 and TRBJ2-3; 13 nucleotides match TRBD2. CDR3 size: 14 residues. The V and J ends lost 6 bases and 3 bases, in that order; junction bases with no gene match: 0. Germline loops: CDR1 MNHEY, CDR2 SVGAGI. CDR3 in DNA: TGTGCCAGCAGACTAGCGGGAGGGACAGATACGCAGTATTTT. It codes for CASRLAGGTDTQYF.

V usage is TRBV21-1 and J usage is TRBJ2-3; TRBD2, the table's D call, was not compared with the DNA. TRBV21-1 is listed as a pseudogene. The CDR3 sequence is 15 residues long. The CDR3 loop is CASSRTSGSTDTQYF. The CDR3, as DNA: TGTGCCAGCAGCAGAACTAGCGGTAGCACAGATACGCAGTATTTT.

This clone came up a few times. The gene calls are TRBV11-2 and TRBJ2-2; 8 bases match TRBD1. The length of the CDR3 is 17 residues. Looked up from germline, CDR1 is SGHAT and CDR2 is FQNNGV. V lost 5 bases to trimming and J lost 5 bases; unmatched junction nucleotides: 13. Here the CDR3 reads CASSTLLQGARTGELFF. For the CDR3, the DNA is TGTGCCAGCAGCACACTACTGCAGGGGGCTCGGACCGGGGAGCTGTTTTTT.

This chain joins TRBV2 and TRBJ1-1; 8 nucleotides match TRBD1. From germline, CDR1 is SNHLY and CDR2 FYNNEI. J lost 4 bases, V lost 4 bases, and 8 bases had no gene match. There are 15 residues in the CDR3. The CDR3 spells CASSAQGATSTEAFF. The CDR3 coding sequence is TGTGCCAGCAGTGCCCAGGGGGCAACCTCCACTGAAGCTTTCTTT.

The J gene is TRBJ1-6, the V gene TRBV5-1, with D unresolved. The CDR3 sequence is 15 residues long. The ends were cut back, 0 bases at V and 10 bases at J, with 14 bases in the middle. Per the germline V gene, CDR1 is SGHRS and CDR2 is YFSETQ. As DNA, the CDR3 is TGCGCCAGCAGCTTGGTCGGGGAGTTCCCCTCACCCCTCCACTTT. Its protein product is CASSLVGEFPSPLHF.